This entry is about one T cell receptor (beta chain). The sample belongs to a study of control samples from healthy donors and cancer patients. The method was immunoSEQ multiplex PCR; TCRdb's version includes in-frame clones alone and lacks a portion of them. The sample has tens of thousands of clones, more than 85% seen once. Material for sequencing was blood. The source is a woman between 45 and 60 years old in good health.

The CDR3 DNA reads as TGCGCCAGCAGCCAAGATTGGGGTGATAGCGGGAGTCGTGGCGGTGAGCAGTTCTTC. Translated: CASSQDWGDSGSRGGEQFF. The chain combines TRBV4-3 with TRBJ2-1; 9 nucleotides line up with TRBD2. The germline V gene has CDR1 LGHNA and CDR2 YSLEER. The CDR3 is 19 residues long. The ends lost 0 bases at V and 9 bases at J; junction bases unmatched: 18.